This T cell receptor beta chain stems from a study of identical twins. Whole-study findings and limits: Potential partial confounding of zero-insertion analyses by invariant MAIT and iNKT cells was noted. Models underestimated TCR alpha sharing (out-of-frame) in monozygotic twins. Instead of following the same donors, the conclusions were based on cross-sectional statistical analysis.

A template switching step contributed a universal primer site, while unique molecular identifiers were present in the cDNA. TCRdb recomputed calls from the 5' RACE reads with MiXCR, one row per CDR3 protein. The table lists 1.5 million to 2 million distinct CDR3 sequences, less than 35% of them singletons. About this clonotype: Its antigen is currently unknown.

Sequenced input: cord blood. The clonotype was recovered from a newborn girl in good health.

CDR3 region: CASSPPQWETQYF. The DNA of the CDR3 is TGTGCCAGCTCACCACCGCAGTGGGAGACCCAGTACTTC. The rearrangement links TRBV18 to TRBJ2-5; D remains ambiguous. Trimming stripped 0 bases from V and 5 bases from J, with 7 bases between. The CDR3 length is 13 residues. The V gene's germline CDR1 is KGHSH and CDR2 LQKENI.